This TCR beta chain emerged from a study of CD8+CD57+ T cells in acquired aplastic anemia. Template material for TCR beta VDJ and CDR3 profiling consisted of genomic DNA. TCRdb itself ran the reads through MiXCR, one entry per CDR3 protein. The sample has about 220,000 distinct CDR3 sequences; approximately 35% are singletons. V gave up 7 bases and J gave up 1 base, with 13 bases separating them. The CDR3 is 14 amino acids. The germline CDR1 and CDR2 sequences are LNHDA and SQIVND (reference sequence). This clonotype came up many times. The sequence was collected from a human donor in good health, serving as a control. Source material: sorted CD4+, CD8+, or CD8+CD57+ T cells (not recorded which) from PBMCs. This chain joins TRBV19 and TRBJ1-1, with D uncertain. The CDR3 nucleotides are TGTGCCAGTATGCGGGGAAGTGGGAACACTGAAGCTTTCTTT. It yields the protein CASMRGSGNTEAFF.